Listed below are T cell receptor beta chains from one sample, sequenced in a study of T cells in localized non-small cell lung cancer. This table comes from immunoSEQ multiplex PCR, and its TCRdb copy is limited to in-frame clones, with some not included. Of approximately 2,500 clones listed, about 25% are singletons. Sequencing was performed on normal lung tissue next to the tumor, taken before any cancer treatment. The origin of the receptors is a man aged 35 to 69 with stage II squamous cell lung carcinoma. CDR3s include the opening cysteine and the closing phenylalanine or tryptophan. Fields, in order: V gene, J gene, CDR3 protein.

>TRBV11-3|TRBJ1-3
CASSFGLFSGNTIYF
>TRBV18|TRBJ2-7
CASSRERGSEQYF
>TRBV11-3|TRBJ1-4
CASSSGIWNEKLFF
>TRBV19|TRBJ2-2
CASSRWAGDGELFF
>TRBV28|TRBJ2-3
CASSLGLALDTQYF
>TRBV2|TRBJ2-2
CASLGGAGAGELFF
>TRBV6-9|TRBJ2-3
CASSFSGDPYTQYF
>TRBV29-1|TRBJ2-5
CSSRGSSGQETQYF
>TRBV30|TRBJ1-5
CAWSEGALDQPQHF
>TRBV15|TRBJ1-3
CATSRGGEGNTIYF
>TRBV11-3|TRBJ2-5
CASSPGTTRETQYF
>TRBV11-3|TRBJ2-1
CASSQGSGLANEQFF
>TRBV25-1|TRBJ2-7
CASSEGGTLSYEQYF
>TRBV7-4|TRBJ2-7
CASSWGQGTDEQYF
>TRBV9|TRBJ1-6
CASSELEEGGSPLHF
>TRBV18|TRBJ2-5
CASSPLGEETQYF
>TRBV6-8|TRBJ1-2
CASSYSDAGYGYTF
>TRBV19|TRBJ2-2
CASSIDLNRGHTGELFF
>TRBV7-7|TRBJ2-2
CASSSKGSGAGELFF
>TRBV7-2|TRBJ2-7
CASSPGRLPEQYF
>TRBV7-1|TRBJ2-5
CASSSPRFNREETQYF
>TRBV29-1|TRBJ1-1
CSAKDTPLEAFF
>TRBV11-3|TRBJ2-2
CASSPQGQTGELFF
>TRBV11-3|TRBJ1-1
CASSFDARANTEAFF
>TRBV9|TRBJ2-7
CASSEAGDRVHEQYF
>TRBV11-3|TRBJ2-7
CASSLIRNSYEQYF
>TRBV29-1|TRBJ2-5
CSCGQGNGETQYF
>TRBV19|TRBJ1-5
CASSPGGTGVQPQHF
>TRBV19|TRBJ2-2
CASSIRRGQNTGELFF
>TRBV18|TRBJ2-1
CASSLMWTSLLNEQFF
>TRBV19|TRBJ1-1
CASRREYTEAFF
>TRBV11-3|TRBJ2-2
CASSSGTGGTGELFF
>TRBV7-2|TRBJ2-1
CASSLSTYNEQFF
>TRBV12-5|TRBJ1-1
CASGSPRTGMNTEAFF
>TRBV10-2|TRBJ1-3
CASSDPSVNTIYF
>TRBV4-1|TRBJ2-3
CASSQGVRAQGDRDTQYF
>TRBV29-1|TRBJ2-1
CSVEPGVGEQFF
>TRBV6-8|TRBJ1-4
CAISRQGDVKLFF
>TRBV15|TRBJ2-1
CATRGTEGNNEQFF
>TRBV11-3|TRBJ2-4
CASHLVPGLERNIQYF
>TRBV11-1|TRBJ1-4
CASSLGWVPATNEKLFF
>TRBV6-8|TRBJ1-2
CASSPPRDSLYGYTF
>TRBV11-3|TRBJ1-1
CASSLFPSNTEAFF
>TRBV11-3|TRBJ2-3
CASSLGLAGGDTQYF
>TRBV11-3|TRBJ1-1
CASSLVRGNTEAFF
>TRBV4-1|TRBJ2-2
CASSPRDRVGTGELFF
>TRBV9|TRBJ2-1
CASSATSGGGNEQFF
>TRBV5-1|TRBJ1-4
CASSPDSSTNEKLFF